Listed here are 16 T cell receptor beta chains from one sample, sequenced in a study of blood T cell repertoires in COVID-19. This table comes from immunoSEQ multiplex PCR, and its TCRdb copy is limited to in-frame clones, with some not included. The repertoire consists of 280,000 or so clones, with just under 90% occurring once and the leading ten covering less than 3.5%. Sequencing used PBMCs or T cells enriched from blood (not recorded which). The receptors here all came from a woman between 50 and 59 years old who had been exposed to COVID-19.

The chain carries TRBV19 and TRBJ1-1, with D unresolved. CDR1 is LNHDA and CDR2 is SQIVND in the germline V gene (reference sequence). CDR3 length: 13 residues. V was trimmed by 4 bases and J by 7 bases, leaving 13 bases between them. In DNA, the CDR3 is TGTGCCAGTAGTAAAAAGGAGGAGGTTGAAGCTTTCTTT. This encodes CASSKKEEVEAFF. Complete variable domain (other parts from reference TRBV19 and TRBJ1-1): DGGITQSPKYLFRKEGQNVTLSCEQNLNHDAMYWYRQDPGQGLRLIYYSQIVNDFQKGDIAEGYSVSREKKESFPLTVTSAQKNPTAFYLCASSKKEEVEAFFGQGTRLTVV.

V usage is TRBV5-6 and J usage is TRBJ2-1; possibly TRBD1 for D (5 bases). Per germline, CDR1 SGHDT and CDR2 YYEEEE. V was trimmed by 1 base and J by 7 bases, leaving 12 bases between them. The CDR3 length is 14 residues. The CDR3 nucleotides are TGTGCCAGCAGCTTGCCAGGGCGGTGGAATGAGCAGTTCTTC. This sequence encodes CASSLPGRWNEQFF.

The chain's CDR3 is CASSHGWGGSNTEAFF. CDR3 in DNA: TGTGCCAGCAGCCATGGCTGGGGGGGCTCGAACACTGAAGCTTTCTTT. The chain employs TRBV3-1 (or the pseudogene TRBV3-2) and TRBJ1-1, with D perhaps TRBD1 (6 bases). The CDR3 length is 16 residues. Deletions cut 3 bases from V and 1 base from J, with 15 bases between. Germline V CDR1 and CDR2: LGHDT, YNNKEL (reference sequence).

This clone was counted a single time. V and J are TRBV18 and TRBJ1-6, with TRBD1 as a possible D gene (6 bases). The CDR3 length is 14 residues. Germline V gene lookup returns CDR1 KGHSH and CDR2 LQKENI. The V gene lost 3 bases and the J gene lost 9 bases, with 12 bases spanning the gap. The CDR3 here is CASSPRTDSSPLHF. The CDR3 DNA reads TGTGCCAGCTCACCGCGGACAGATTCTTCACCCCTCCACTTT.

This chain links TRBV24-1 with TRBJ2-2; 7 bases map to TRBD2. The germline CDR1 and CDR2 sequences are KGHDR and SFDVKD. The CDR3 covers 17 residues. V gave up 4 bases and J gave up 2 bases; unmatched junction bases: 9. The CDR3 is CATSDYRRGINTGELFF. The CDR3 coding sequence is TGTGCCACCAGTGACTACAGGCGGGGGATTAACACCGGGGAGCTGTTTTTT.

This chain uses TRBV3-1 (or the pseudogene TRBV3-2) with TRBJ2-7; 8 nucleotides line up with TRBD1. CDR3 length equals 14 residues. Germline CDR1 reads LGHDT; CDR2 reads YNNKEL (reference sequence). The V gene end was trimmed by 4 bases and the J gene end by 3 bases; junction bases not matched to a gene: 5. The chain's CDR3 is CASSLGQGRYEQYF. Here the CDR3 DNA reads TGTGCCAGCAGCCTCGGACAGGGCCGCTACGAGCAGTACTTC.

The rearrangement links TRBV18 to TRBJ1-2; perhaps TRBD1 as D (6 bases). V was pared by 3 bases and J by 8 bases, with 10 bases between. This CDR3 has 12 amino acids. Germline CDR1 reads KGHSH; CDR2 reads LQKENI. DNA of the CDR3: TGTGCCAGCTCACCGTCAGGGGCGGGCTACACCTTC. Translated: CASSPSGAGYTF.

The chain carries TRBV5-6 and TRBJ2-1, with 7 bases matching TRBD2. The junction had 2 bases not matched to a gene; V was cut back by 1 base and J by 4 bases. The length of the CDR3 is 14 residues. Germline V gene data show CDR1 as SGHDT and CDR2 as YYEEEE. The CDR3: CASSLWGGYNEQFF. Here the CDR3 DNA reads TGTGCCAGCAGCTTGTGGGGGGGTTACAATGAGCAGTTCTTC.

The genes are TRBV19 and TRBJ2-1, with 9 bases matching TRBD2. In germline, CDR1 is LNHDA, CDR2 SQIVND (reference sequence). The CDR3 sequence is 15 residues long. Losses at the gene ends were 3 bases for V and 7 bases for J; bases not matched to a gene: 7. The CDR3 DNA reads TGTGCCAGTAGTATTGGGCTAGCGGGGTCGAATGAGCAGTTCTTC. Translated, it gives CASSIGLAGSNEQFF. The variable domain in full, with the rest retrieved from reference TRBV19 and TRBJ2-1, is DGGITQSPKYLFRKEGQNVTLSCEQNLNHDAMYWYRQDPGQGLRLIYYSQIVNDFQKGDIAEGYSVSREKKESFPLTVTSAQKNPTAFYLCASSIGLAGSNEQFFGPGTRLTVL.

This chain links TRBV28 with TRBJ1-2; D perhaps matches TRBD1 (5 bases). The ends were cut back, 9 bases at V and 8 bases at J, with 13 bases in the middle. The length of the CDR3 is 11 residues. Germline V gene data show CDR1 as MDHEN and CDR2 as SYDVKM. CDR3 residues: CASYQGLGYTF. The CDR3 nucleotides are TGTGCCAGTTACCAGGGTCTCGGCTACACCTTC.

The CDR3 here is CASSGKYRASNYGYTF. The CDR3 nucleotides are TGCGCCAGCAGTGGGAAGTACAGGGCATCTAACTATGGCTACACCTTC. The J gene is TRBJ1-2, the V gene TRBV10-1, with D possibly TRBD1 on 6 matching bases. This CDR3 region has 16 residues. Deletions cut 4 bases from V and 0 bases from J, with 15 bases between. In germline, CDR1 is WNHNN, CDR2 SYGVQD (reference sequence).

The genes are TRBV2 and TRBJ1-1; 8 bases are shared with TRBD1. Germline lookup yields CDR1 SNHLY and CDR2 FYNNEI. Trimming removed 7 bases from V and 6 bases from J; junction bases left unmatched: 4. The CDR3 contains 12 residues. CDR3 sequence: CASKSTGAEAFF. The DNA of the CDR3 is TGTGCCAGCAAATCGACAGGGGCTGAAGCTTTCTTT. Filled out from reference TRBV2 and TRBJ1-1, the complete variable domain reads EPEVTQTPSHQVTQMGQEVILRCVPISNHLYFYWYRQILGQKVEFLVSFYNNEISEKSEIFDDQFSVERPDGSNFTLKIRSTKLEDSAMYFCASKSTGAEAFFGQGTRLTVV.

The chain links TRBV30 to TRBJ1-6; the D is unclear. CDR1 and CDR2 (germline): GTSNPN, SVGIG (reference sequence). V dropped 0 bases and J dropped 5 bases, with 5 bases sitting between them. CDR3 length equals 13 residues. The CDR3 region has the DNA TGTGCCTGGAGTGTACAGAATAATTCACCCCTCCACTTT. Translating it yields CAWSVQNNSPLHF.

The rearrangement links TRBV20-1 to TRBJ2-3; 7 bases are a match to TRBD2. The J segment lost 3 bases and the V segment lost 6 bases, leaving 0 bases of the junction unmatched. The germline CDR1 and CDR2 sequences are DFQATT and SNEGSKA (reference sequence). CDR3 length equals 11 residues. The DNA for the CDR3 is TGCAGTGCCGGGGGGACAGATACGCAGTATTTT. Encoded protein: CSAGGTDTQYF.

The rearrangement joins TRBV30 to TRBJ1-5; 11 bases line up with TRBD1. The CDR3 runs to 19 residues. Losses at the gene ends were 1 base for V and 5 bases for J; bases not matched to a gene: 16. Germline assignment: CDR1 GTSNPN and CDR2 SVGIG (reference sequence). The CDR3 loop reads CAWSDKVDRGPTRYQPQHF. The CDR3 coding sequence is TGTGCCTGGAGTGATAAAGTGGACAGGGGGCCTACCAGATATCAGCCCCAGCATTTT.

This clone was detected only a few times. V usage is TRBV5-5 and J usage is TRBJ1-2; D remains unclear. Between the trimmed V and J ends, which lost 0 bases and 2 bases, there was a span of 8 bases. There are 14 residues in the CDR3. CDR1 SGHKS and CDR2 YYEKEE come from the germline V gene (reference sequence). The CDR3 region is CASSLEPGNYGYTF. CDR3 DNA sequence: TGTGCCAGCAGCTTGGAGCCGGGGAACTATGGCTACACCTTC.